This T cell receptor beta chain was sequenced for a study of CD8+CD57+ T cells in acquired aplastic anemia. About the study: DNA per sorted CD4+ or CD8+ sample ranged roughly 0.18 to 30 ug, averaging around 3 ug. Whole-study findings and limits: Patients did not significantly differ from controls in CD8+ Simpson's diversity. About 30 was the count of CD8+ CDR3 sequences that patients shared with controls.

At least ten counts were recorded for this clonotype. Its antigen is unknown. The study profiled TCR beta VDJ and CDR3 using genomic DNA as template. TCRdb called the reads again in MiXCR, with one record for every CDR3 protein. The sample has hundreds of thousands of distinct CDR3 sequences, about a third seen once. The V and J ends lost 4 bases and 4 bases, in that order; junction bases with no gene match: 1. This CDR3 has 14 amino acids. CDR1 and CDR2 from the germline V gene are SNHLY and FYNNEI. The sequenced patients had an expansion of CD8+CD57+ cells seen by flow cytometry. Patients were treatment-naive when blood was sampled.

This clonotype originated in a human donor with aplastic anemia. This rearrangement joins TRBV2 to TRBJ1-4, with 9 bases aligning to TRBD1. Sequencing was done on a sample of sorted CD4+, CD8+, or CD8+CD57+ T cells (not recorded which) from PBMCs. CDR3 loop: CASSVDRGNEKLFF. For the CDR3, the DNA is TGTGCCAGCAGTGTGGACAGGGGTAATGAAAAACTGTTTTTT.